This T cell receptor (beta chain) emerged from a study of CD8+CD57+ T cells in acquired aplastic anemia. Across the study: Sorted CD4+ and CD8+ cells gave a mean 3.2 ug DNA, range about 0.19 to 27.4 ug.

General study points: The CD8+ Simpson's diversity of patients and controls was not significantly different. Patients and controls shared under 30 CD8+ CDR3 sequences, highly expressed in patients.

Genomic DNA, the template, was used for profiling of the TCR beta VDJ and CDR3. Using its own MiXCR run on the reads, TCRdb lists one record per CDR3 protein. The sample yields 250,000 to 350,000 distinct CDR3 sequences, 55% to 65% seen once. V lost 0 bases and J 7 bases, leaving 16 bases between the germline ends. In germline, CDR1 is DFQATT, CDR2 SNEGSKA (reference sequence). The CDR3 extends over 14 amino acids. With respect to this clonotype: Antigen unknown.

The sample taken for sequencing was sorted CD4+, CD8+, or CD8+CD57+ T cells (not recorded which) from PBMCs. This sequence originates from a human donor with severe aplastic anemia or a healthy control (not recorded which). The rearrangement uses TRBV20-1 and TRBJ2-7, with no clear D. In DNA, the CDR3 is TGCAGTGCTAGAGATCCTCAGGAGTCTGGTGAGCAGTACTTC. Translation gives CSARDPQESGEQYF.